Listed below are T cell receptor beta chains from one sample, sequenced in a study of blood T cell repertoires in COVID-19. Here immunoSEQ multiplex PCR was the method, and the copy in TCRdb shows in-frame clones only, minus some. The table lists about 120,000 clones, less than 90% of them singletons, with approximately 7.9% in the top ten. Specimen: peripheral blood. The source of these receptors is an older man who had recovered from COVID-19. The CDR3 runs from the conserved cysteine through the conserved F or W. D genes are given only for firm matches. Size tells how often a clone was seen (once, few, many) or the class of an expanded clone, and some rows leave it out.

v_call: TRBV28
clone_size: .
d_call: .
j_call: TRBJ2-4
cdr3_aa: CASSLPGVAKNIQYF
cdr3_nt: TGTGCCAGCAGTTTGCCAGGGGTGGCCAAAAACATTCAGTACTTC

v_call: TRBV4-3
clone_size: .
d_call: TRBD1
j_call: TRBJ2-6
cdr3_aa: CASSLRSGGAWFGANVLTF
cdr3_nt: TGCGCCAGCAGCCTAAGGTCAGGGGGCGCATGGTTTGGGGCCAACGTCCTGACTTTC

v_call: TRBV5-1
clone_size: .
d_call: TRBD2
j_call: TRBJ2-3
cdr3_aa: CASRPLERELGDTQYF
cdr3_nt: TGCGCCAGCAGACCACTTGAGCGGGAGTTAGGGGATACGCAGTATTTT

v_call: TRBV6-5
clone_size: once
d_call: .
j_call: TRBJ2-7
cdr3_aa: CASQGGPYEQYF
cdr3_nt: TGTGCCAGCCAGGGTGGTCCCTACGAGCAGTACTTC

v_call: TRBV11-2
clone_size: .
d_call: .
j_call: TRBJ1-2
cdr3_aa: CASSPLAGIDGYTF
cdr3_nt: TGTGCCAGCAGCCCACTCGCAGGGATAGATGGCTACACCTTC

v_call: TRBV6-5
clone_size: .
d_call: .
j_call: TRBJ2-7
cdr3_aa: CASSQDSYKQYF
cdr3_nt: TGTGCCAGCAGTCAGGACAGTTACAAGCAGTACTTC

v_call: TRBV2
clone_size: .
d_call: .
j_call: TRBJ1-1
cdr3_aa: CASSTQGLNTEAFF
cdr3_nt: TGTGCCAGCAGTACTCAGGGACTTAACACTGAAGCTTTCTTT

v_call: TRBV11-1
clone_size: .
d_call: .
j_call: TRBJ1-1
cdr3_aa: CASSVTLGGEAFF
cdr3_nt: TGTGCCAGCAGCGTGACCCTCGGAGGTGAAGCTTTCTTT

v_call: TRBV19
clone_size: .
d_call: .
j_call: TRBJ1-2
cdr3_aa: CASSTEEGLNYGYTF
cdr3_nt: TGTGCCAGTAGTACTGAGGAGGGGCTGAACTATGGCTACACCTTC

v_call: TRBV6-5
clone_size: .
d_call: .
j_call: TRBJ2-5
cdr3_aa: CACRRTAPTKTQYF
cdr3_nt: TGTGCCTGTCGGAGGACAGCGCCCACCAAGACCCAGTACTTC